The present TCR beta chain was sequenced within a study of shared clonotypes between healthy human individuals. Here immunoSEQ multiplex PCR was the method, and the copy in TCRdb shows in-frame clones only, minus some. Seen here are roughly 1 million clones, around 74% observed once, and the top ten hold approximately 1.5%. The CDR3 contains 14 residues. Looked up from germline, CDR1 is MNHNY and CDR2 is SVGAGI (reference sequence). V dropped 2 bases and J dropped 4 bases, with 12 bases sitting between them. This TCR derives from a young man in good health. The genes are TRBV6-6 and TRBJ2-7; D remains unclear. Specimen: memory CD4+ T cells sorted from blood. The subset is: CD45RA-negative fraction. CDR3 nucleotides: TGTGCCAGCAGTTACGGGCAGGAGAAATACGAGCAGTACTTC. Encoded protein: CASSYGQEKYEQYF.